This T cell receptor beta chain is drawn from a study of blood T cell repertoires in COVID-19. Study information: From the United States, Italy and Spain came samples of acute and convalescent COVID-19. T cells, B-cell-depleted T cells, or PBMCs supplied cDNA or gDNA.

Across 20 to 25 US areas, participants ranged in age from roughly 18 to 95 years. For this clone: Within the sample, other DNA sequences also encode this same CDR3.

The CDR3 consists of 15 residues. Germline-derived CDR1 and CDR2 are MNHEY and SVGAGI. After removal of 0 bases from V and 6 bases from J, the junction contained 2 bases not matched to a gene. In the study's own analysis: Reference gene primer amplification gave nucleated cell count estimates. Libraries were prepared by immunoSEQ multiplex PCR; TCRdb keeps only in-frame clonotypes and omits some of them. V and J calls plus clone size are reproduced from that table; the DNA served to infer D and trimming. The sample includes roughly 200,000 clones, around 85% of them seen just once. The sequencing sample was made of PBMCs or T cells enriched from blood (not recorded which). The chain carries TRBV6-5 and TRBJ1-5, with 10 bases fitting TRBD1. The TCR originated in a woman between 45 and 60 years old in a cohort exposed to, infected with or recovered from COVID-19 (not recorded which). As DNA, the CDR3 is TGTGCCAGCAGTTACTCGGGACAGGGGAGTCAGCCCCAGCATTTT. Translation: CASSYSGQGSQPQHF.